The rows below give T cell receptor beta chains drawn from one sample of a study of T-cell memory formation after mild COVID-19. Each CDR3 protein is one row after TCRdb ran MiXCR on the 5' RACE reads. The data show more than 300,000 distinct CDR3 sequences, roughly 13% seen once. Sequencing was carried out using PBMCs or a T cell subset sorted from them (not recorded which). The receptors stem from a man younger than 35 who had mild COVID-19 (a few samples of this study predate the infection). Cell type and time point are not known. The CDR3 runs from the conserved cysteine through the conserved F or W. Fields, in order: CDR3 protein, CDR3 DNA, CDR3 length, D gene, J gene, V gene, clone size. The D gene is left open where the match is weak. Clone size appears in some rows only: once, few, many, or a class for an expanded clone.

CASGLGYNEQFF,TGTGCTAGTGGTTTAGGGTACAATGAGCAGTTCTTC,12,-,TRBJ2-1,TRBV12-5,-
CSARRERTDTQYF,TGCAGTGCTAGGAGGGAACGGACAGATACGCAGTATTTT,13,-,TRBJ2-3,TRBV20-1,-
CASSRLRSGTSINEQFF,TGTGCCAGCAGCCGTTTACGCTCCGGGACTAGCATAAATGAGCAGTTCTTC,17,TRBD2,TRBJ2-1,TRBV7-3,many
CAWSTGYEQYF,TGTGCCTGGAGCACAGGCTACGAGCAGTACTTC,11,-,TRBJ2-7,TRBV30,-
CASFEVPTAAGYTF,TGTGCCAGCTTCGAGGTCCCTACAGCGGCCGGCTACACCTTC,14,-,TRBJ1-2,TRBV6-2/TRBV6-3,-
CSARAAGGIYNEQFF,TGCAGTGCTAGAGCTGCGGGGGGGATCTACAATGAGCAGTTCTTC,15,TRBD2,TRBJ2-1,TRBV20-1,-
CASSLGGGELFF,TGTGCCAGCAGCTTGGGTGGCGGGGAGCTGTTTTTT,12,-,TRBJ2-2,TRBV5-5,many
CASSYRTPGETQYF,TGTGCCAGCAGCTACCGGACCCCGGGCGAGACCCAGTACTTC,14,-,TRBJ2-5,TRBV3-1,few
CASSLLAGEETQYF,TGCGCCAGCAGCTTACTAGCGGGAGAAGAGACCCAGTACTTC,14,TRBD2,TRBJ2-5,TRBV5-1,many
CASSRDRGGREAFF,TGTGCCAGCAGCCGGGACAGGGGAGGGAGGGAAGCTTTCTTT,14,TRBD1,TRBJ1-1,TRBV7-9,few
CASSQRQGLNYGYTF,TGTGCCAGCAGTCAAAGACAGGGACTAAACTATGGCTACACCTTC,15,TRBD1,TRBJ1-2,TRBV12-3/TRBV12-4,few
CASSLRPGPQYGYTF,TGCGCCAGCAGCTTGCGGCCCGGCCCACAGTATGGCTACACCTTC,15,-,TRBJ1-2,TRBV5-1,few
CASSLPPRTLNTEAFF,TGTGCCAGCAGCTTACCCCCGAGGACTTTGAACACTGAAGCTTTCTTT,16,-,TRBJ1-1,TRBV11-2,-
CASSQDRDTEAFF,TGCGCCAGCAGCCAAGACAGGGACACTGAAGCTTTCTTT,13,TRBD1,TRBJ1-1,TRBV4-2,many
CASSLRGGTHSEQFF,TGTGCCAGCAGTTTAAGGGGGGGAACCCACAGTGAGCAGTTCTTC,15,-,TRBJ2-1,TRBV12-3/TRBV12-4,many
CACNRGSNEKLFF,TGTGCCTGCAACAGGGGATCGAATGAAAAACTGTTTTTT,13,TRBD1,TRBJ1-4,TRBV30,-
CASSFGGRDYTGELFF,TGTGCCAGCAGCTTTGGCGGGAGGGACTACACCGGGGAGCTGTTTTTT,16,TRBD2,TRBJ2-2,TRBV5-6,-
CASSLMGQGSYGYTF,TGTGCCAGCAGCTTAATGGGACAGGGAAGCTATGGCTACACCTTC,15,TRBD1,TRBJ1-2,TRBV7-8,-
CASSQDAGGQGTGELFF,TGCGCCAGCAGCCAAGACGCAGGGGGACAGGGAACCGGGGAGCTGTTTTTT,17,TRBD1,TRBJ2-2,TRBV4-3,-
CSASGGLAGDRDTQYF,TGCAGTGCTAGCGGGGGACTAGCGGGGGACAGGGATACGCAGTATTTT,16,TRBD2,TRBJ2-3,TRBV20-1,-
CASSHDRFPYEQYF,TGTGCCAGCAGTCATGACAGGTTCCCCTACGAGCAGTACTTC,14,-,TRBJ2-7,TRBV12-3/TRBV12-4,many
CASSLMPRDSEKLFF,TGCGCCAGCAGCTTGATGCCCAGGGATAGTGAAAAACTGTTTTTT,15,-,TRBJ1-4,TRBV5-1,few
CSPTWSGTEAFF,TGCAGCCCCACGTGGTCAGGCACTGAAGCTTTCTTT,12,-,TRBJ1-1,TRBV20-1,-
CATSAGDTQYF,TGTGCCACTTCGGCGGGAGATACGCAGTATTTT,11,-,TRBJ2-3,TRBV24-1,few
CASFRSYTGELFF,TGTGCCAGCTTCCGTTCCTACACCGGGGAGCTGTTTTTT,13,-,TRBJ2-2,TRBV12-3/TRBV12-4,-
CASSGGQGAHYGYTF,TGTGCCAGCAGCGGAGGACAGGGGGCTCACTATGGCTACACCTTC,15,TRBD1,TRBJ1-2,TRBV7-9,-
CASSLVPGGYQETQYF,TGTGCCAGCAGCTTAGTACCGGGGGGGTACCAAGAGACCCAGTACTTC,16,TRBD2,TRBJ2-5,TRBV7-9,-
CASSITTGGYGYTF,TGTGCCAGCAGCATTACGACAGGGGGCTATGGCTACACCTTC,14,TRBD1,TRBJ1-2,TRBV7-2,few
CATSPGDRYTGELFF,TGTGCCACCAGCCCCGGGGACAGATACACCGGGGAGCTGTTTTTT,15,TRBD1,TRBJ2-2,TRBV19,-
CASAWGALGTEAFF,TGTGCCAGCGCCTGGGGGGCCCTTGGCACTGAAGCTTTCTTT,14,-,TRBJ1-1,TRBV9,-
CASSSNDRGNYNEQFF,TGTGCCAGCAGTTCAAATGACAGGGGAAATTACAATGAGCAGTTCTTC,16,TRBD1,TRBJ2-1,TRBV12-3/TRBV12-4,many
CASSLGPPGIRETQYF,TGCGCCAGCAGCTTGGGACCCCCAGGGATCCGAGAGACCCAGTACTTC,16,-,TRBJ2-5,TRBV5-1,many
CASSSEGRGSGANVLTF,TGTGCCAGCAGCTCCGAGGGCAGGGGTTCTGGGGCCAACGTCCTGACTTTC,17,-,TRBJ2-6,TRBV21-1,few
CATSRDAANSNYGYTF,TGTGCCACCAGCAGAGATGCGGCAAATTCTAACTATGGCTACACCTTC,16,-,TRBJ1-2,TRBV15,-
CASRNNRNQPQHF,TGTGCCAGCAGGAACAATCGAAATCAGCCCCAGCATTTT,13,-,TRBJ1-5,TRBV6-6,few
CSANSGGRQETQYF,TGCAGTGCTAATAGCGGGGGGCGACAAGAGACCCAGTACTTC,14,TRBD2,TRBJ2-5,TRBV20-1,-
CASSPRTGGYNTGELFF,TGTGCCAGCAGCCCAAGAACAGGGGGCTATAACACCGGGGAGCTGTTTTTT,17,TRBD1,TRBJ2-2,TRBV7-6,few
CSATPGGTGTSGGLNTGELFF,TGCAGTGCTACCCCTGGGGGAACCGGGACTAGCGGGGGGCTGAACACCGGGGAGCTGTTTTTT,21,TRBD2,TRBJ2-2,TRBV20-1,few
CAIRSQDRGNSPLHF,TGTGCCATCAGATCTCAGGACAGGGGTAATTCACCCCTCCACTTT,15,TRBD1,TRBJ1-6,TRBV10-3,few
CATSRAHSGGGGNEQFF,TGTGCCACCAGCAGAGCGCATAGCGGGGGGGGTGGGAATGAGCAGTTCTTC,17,TRBD2,TRBJ2-1,TRBV15,few
CASLDGVSYNSPLHF,TGCGCCAGCCTTGATGGTGTCTCCTATAATTCACCCCTCCACTTT,15,-,TRBJ1-6,TRBV4-1,few
CASSLSARGKGYTF,TGTGCCAGCAGTTTATCGGCCAGGGGGAAAGGCTACACCTTC,14,TRBD1,TRBJ1-2,TRBV28,-
CASSLGQPGSYEQYF,TGTGCCAGCAGCTTAGGGCAACCCGGCTCCTACGAGCAGTACTTC,15,-,TRBJ2-7,TRBV7-2,few
CSARAPDFGGGNTIYF,TGCAGTGCTAGAGCTCCCGACTTCGGGGGCGGAAACACCATATATTTT,16,-,TRBJ1-3,TRBV20-1,few
CASSLETSGYEQYF,TGCGCCAGCAGCTTGGAGACTAGCGGCTACGAGCAGTACTTC,14,TRBD2,TRBJ2-7,TRBV5-1,many
CASSLSEGYEQYF,TGCGCCAGCAGCTTGAGTGAGGGCTACGAGCAGTACTTC,13,-,TRBJ2-7,TRBV5-1,-
CASSLWASGNEQFF,TGTGCCAGCAGCTTATGGGCTAGCGGCAATGAGCAGTTCTTC,14,TRBD2,TRBJ2-1,TRBV7-2,many
CSARGGAPYNEQFF,TGCAGTGCTCGCGGGGGGGCCCCTTACAATGAGCAGTTCTTC,14,TRBD2,TRBJ2-1,TRBV20-1,few
CSVAGRGGTEAFF,TGCAGCGTTGCGGGCAGGGGCGGCACTGAAGCTTTCTTT,13,-,TRBJ1-1,TRBV29-1,-
CATGEDAGANVLTF,TGTGCCACAGGGGAAGATGCAGGGGCCAACGTCCTGACTTTC,14,-,TRBJ2-6,TRBV2,-
CASGIADYNEQFF,TGTGCCAGCGGAATAGCAGATTACAATGAGCAGTTCTTC,13,-,TRBJ2-1,TRBV12-3/TRBV12-4,few